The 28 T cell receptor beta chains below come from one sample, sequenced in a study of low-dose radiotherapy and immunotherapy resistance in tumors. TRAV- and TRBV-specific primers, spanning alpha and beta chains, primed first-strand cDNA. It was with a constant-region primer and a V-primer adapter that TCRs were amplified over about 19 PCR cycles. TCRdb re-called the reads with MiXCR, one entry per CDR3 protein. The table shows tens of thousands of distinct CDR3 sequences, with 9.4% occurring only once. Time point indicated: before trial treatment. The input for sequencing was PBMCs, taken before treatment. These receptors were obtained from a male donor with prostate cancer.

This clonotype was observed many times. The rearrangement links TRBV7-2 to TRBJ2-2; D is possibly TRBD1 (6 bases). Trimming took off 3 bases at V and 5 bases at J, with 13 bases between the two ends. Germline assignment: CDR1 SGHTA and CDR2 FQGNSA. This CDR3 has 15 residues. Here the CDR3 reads CASSLSQGGTGELFF. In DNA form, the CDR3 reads TGTGCCAGCAGCTTGTCACAGGGCGGAACCGGGGAGCTGTTTTTT.

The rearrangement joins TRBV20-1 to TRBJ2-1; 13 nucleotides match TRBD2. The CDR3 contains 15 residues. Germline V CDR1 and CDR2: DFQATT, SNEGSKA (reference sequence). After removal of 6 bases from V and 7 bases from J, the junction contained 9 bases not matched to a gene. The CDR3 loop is CSAPSGTSGINEQFF. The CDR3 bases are TGCAGTGCCCCCTCCGGGACTAGCGGGATAAATGAGCAGTTCTTC.

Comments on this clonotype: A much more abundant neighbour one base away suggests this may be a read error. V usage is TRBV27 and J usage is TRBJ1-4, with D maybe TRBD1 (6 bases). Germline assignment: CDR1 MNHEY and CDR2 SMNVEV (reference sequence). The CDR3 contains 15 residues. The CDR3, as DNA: TGTACCAGCAGTTTCTCGGGACAAACTAATGAAAAACTGTTTTTT. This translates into CTSSFSGQTNEKLFF.

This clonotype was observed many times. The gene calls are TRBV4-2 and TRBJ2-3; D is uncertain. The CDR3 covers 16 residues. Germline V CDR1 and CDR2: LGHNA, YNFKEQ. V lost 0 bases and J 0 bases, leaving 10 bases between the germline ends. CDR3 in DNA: TGTGCCAGCAGCCAAGATGTCAGGCGGAGCACAGATACGCAGTATTTT. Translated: CASSQDVRRSTDTQYF.

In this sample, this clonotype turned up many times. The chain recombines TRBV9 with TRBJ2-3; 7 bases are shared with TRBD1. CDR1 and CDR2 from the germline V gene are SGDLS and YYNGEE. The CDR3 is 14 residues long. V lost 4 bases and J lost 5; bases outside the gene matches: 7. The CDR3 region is CASSSGGLIDTQYF. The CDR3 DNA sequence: TGTGCCAGCAGCTCAGGGGGTTTGATAGATACGCAGTATTTT. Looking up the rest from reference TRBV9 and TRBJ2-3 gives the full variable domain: DSGVTQTPKHLITATGQRVTLRCSPRSGDLSVYWYQQSLDQGLQFLIQYYNGEERAKGNILERFSAQQFPDLHSELNLSSLELGDSALYFCASSSGGLIDTQYFGPGTRLTVL.

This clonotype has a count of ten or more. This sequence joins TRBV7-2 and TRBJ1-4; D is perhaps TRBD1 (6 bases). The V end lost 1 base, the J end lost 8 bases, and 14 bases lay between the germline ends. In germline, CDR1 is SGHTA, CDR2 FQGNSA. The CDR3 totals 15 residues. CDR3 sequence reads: CASSLDGGRREKLFF. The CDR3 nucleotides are TGTGCCAGCAGCTTAGATGGGGGGCGCAGGGAAAAACTGTTTTTT.

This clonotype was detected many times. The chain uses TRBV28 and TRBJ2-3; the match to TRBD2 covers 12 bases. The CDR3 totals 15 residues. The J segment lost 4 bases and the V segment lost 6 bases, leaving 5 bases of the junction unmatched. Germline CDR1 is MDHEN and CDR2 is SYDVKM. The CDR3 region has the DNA TGTGCCAGCAGGCTGACTAGCGGGAGAGCAGATACGCAGTATTTT. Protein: CASRLTSGRADTQYF. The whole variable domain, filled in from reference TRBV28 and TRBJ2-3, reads DVKVTQSSRYLVKRTGEKVFLECVQDMDHENMFWYRQDPGLGLRLIYFSYDVKMKEKGDIPEGYSVSREKKERFSLILESASTNQTSMYLCASRLTSGRADTQYFGPGTRLTVL.

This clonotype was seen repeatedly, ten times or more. In DNA form, the CDR3 reads TGTGCCAGCAGAAGCGGTGAGAACTATGGCTACACCTTC. This translates into CASRSGENYGYTF. V and J are TRBV28 and TRBJ1-2; D remains unclear. This CDR3 spans 13 amino acids. CDR1 is MDHEN, CDR2 SYDVKM, per germline. The V gene lost 6 bases and the J gene lost 2 bases, with 10 bases spanning the gap.

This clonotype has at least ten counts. The CDR3 DNA sequence: TGTGCCAACACGTTAGGGGGCAACAATGAGCAGTTCTTC. Its protein is CANTLGGNNEQFF. V is TRBV12-3 or TRBV12-4 and J is TRBJ2-1; 7 nucleotides agree with TRBD1. Germline trimming cut 10 bases from V and 5 bases from J; bases unmatched to any gene: 8. The CDR3 runs to 13 residues.

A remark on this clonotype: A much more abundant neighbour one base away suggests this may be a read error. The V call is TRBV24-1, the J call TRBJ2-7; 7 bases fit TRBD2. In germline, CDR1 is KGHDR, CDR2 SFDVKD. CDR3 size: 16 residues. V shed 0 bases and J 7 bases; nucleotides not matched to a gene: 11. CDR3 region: CATSDLSAGAYNEQYF. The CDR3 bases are TGTGCCACCAGTGATTTGTCGGCGGGAGCGTACAATGAGCAGTACTTC.

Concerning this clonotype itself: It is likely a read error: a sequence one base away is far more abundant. In DNA form, the CDR3 reads TGCGCCAGCACGTTACTAGCGGGCGCATACAATGAGCAGTACTTC. This encodes CASTLLAGAYNEQYF. The V call is TRBV5-1, the J call TRBJ2-7; 9 bases are shared with TRBD2. CDR1 SGHRS and CDR2 YFSETQ come from the germline V gene. This CDR3 comprises 15 residues. Trimming cost V 6 bases and J 7 bases; bases outside gene matches: 14.

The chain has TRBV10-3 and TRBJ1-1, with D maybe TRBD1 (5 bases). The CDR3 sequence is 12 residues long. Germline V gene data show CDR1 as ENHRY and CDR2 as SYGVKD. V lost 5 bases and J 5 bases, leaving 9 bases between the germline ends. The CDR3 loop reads CAISQGWTEAFF. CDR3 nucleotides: TGTGCCATCAGTCAGGGTTGGACTGAAGCTTTCTTT.

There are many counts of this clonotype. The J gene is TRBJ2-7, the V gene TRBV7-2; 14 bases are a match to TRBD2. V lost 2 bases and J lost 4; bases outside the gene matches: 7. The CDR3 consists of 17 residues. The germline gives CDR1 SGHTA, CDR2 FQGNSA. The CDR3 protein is CASSLLQGLAGVYEQYF. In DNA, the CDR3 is TGTGCCAGCAGCTTATTGCAGGGACTAGCGGGAGTATACGAGCAGTACTTC. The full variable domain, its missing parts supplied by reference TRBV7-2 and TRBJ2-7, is GAGVSQSPSNKVTEKGKDVELRCDPISGHTALYWYRQSLGQGLEFLIYFQGNSAPDKSGLPSDRFSAERTGGSVSTLTIQRTQQEDSAVYLCASSLLQGLAGVYEQYFGPGTRLTVT.

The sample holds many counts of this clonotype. This chain's CDR3 is CASSPQTSGTTDTQYF. The CDR3 nucleotides read TGTGCCAGCAGTCCGCAGACTAGCGGGACCACAGATACGCAGTATTTT. The chain links TRBV28 to TRBJ2-3, with 11 positions matching TRBD2. Germline V gene data show CDR1 as MDHEN and CDR2 as SYDVKM. The CDR3 runs 16 residues. Trimming at V came to 5 bases and at J to 2 bases, leaving 6 bases not matched to a gene.

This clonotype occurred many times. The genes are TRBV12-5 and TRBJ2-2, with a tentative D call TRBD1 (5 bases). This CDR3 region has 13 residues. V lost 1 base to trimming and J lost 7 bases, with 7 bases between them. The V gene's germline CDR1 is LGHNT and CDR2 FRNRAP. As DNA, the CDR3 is TGTGCTAGTGGTTTGGGACAGAACGGGGAGCTGTTTTTT. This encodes CASGLGQNGELFF.

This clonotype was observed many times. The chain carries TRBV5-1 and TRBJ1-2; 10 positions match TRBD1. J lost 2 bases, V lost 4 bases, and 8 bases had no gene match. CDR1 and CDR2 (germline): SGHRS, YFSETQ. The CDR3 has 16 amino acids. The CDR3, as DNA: TGCGCCAGCAGCGTATCTGGGGGACAGGGGAACTATGGCTACACCTTC. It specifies CASSVSGGQGNYGYTF.

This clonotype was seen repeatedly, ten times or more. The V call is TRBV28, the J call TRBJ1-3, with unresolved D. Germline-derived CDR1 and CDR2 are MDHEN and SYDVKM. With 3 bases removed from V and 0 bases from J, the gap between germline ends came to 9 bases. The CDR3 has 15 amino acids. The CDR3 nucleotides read TGTGCCAGCAGTTTGGCGGGGATCTCTGGAAACACCATATATTTT. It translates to CASSLAGISGNTIYF.

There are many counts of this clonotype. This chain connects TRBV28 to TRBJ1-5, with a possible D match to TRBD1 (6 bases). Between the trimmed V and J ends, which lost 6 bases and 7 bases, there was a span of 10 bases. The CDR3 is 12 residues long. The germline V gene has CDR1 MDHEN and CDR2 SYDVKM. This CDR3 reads CASRTGGQPQHF. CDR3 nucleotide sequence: TGTGCCAGCAGGACCGGGGGCCAGCCCCAGCATTTT.

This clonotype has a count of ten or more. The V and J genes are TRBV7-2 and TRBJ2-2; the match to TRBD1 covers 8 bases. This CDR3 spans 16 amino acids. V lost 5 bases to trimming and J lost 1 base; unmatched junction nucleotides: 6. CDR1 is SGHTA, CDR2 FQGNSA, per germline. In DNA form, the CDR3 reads TGTGCCAGCAGCATATCCGGGACAGGGAACACCGGGGAGCTGTTTTTT. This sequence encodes CASSISGTGNTGELFF.

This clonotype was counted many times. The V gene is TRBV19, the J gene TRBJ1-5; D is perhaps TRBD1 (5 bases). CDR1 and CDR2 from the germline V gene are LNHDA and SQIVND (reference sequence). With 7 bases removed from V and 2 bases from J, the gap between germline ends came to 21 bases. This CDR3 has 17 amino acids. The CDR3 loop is CASTRVAAQIGNQPQHF. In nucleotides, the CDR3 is TGTGCCAGTACCAGGGTGGCAGCGCAGATTGGCAATCAGCCCCAGCATTTT. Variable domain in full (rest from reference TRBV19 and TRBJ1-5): DGGITQSPKYLFRKEGQNVTLSCEQNLNHDAMYWYRQDPGQGLRLIYYSQIVNDFQKGDIAEGYSVSREKKESFPLTVTSAQKNPTAFYLCASTRVAAQIGNQPQHFGDGTRLSIL.

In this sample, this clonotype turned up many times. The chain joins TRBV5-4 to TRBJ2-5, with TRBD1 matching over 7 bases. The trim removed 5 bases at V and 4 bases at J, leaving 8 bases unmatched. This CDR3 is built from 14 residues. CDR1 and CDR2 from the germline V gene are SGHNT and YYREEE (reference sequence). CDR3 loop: CASSSGTVGETQYF. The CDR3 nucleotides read TGTGCCAGCAGTTCCGGGACAGTCGGAGAGACCCAGTACTTC.

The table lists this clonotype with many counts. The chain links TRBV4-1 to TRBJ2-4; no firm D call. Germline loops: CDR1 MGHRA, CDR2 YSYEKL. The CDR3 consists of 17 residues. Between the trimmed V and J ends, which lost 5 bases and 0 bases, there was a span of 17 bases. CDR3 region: CASSLDGPELAKNIQYF. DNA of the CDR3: TGCGCCAGCAGCTTAGACGGGCCGGAGCTAGCCAAAAACATTCAGTACTTC.

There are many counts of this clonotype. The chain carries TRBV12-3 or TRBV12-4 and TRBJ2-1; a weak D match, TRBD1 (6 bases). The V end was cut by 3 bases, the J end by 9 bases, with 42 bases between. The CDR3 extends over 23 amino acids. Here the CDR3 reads CASSFPRPGTKNSELYSRGEQFF. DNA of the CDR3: TGTGCCAGCAGTTTTCCGCGGCCCGGGACAAAAAATAGCGAACTATACTCTCGGGGTGAGCAGTTCTTC.

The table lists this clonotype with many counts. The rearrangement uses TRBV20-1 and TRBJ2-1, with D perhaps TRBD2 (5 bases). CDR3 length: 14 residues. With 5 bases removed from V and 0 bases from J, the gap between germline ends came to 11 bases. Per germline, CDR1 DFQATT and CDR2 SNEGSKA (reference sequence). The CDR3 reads CSAGRADSYNEQFF. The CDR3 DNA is TGCAGTGCTGGACGAGCGGACTCCTACAATGAGCAGTTCTTC.

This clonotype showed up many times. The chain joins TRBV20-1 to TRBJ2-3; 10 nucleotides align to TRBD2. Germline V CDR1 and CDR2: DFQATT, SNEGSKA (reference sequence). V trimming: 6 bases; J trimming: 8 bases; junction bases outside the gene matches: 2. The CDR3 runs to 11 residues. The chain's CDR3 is CSARTSGTQYF. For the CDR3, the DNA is TGCAGTGCCCGGACTAGCGGTACGCAGTATTTT.

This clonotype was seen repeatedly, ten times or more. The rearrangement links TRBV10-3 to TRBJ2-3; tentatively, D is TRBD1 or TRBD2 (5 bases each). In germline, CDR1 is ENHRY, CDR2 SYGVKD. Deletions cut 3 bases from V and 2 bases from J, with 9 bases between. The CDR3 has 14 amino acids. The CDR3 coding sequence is TGTGCCATCAGTGACGGGACGACCACAGATACGCAGTATTTT. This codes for CAISDGTTTDTQYF.

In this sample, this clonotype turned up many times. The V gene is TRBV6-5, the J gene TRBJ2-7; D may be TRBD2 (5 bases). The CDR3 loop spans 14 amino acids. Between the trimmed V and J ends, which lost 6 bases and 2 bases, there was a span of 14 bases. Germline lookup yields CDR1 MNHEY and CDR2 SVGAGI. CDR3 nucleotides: TGTGCCAGCAGACGAACAGCCGGGACCTACGAGCAGTACTTC. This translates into CASRRTAGTYEQYF.

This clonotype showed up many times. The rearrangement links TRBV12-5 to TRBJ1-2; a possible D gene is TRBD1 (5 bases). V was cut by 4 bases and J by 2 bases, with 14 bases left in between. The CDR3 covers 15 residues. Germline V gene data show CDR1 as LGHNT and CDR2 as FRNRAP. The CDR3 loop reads CASGSQTETNYGYTF. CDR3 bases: TGTGCTAGTGGTTCCCAGACAGAGACAAACTATGGCTACACCTTC.